A single sample is the source of the 5 T cell receptor beta chains below, sequenced in a study of blood T cell repertoires in COVID-19. Produced via immunoSEQ multiplex PCR; TCRdb's table is partial and in-frame only. The sample holds approximately 90,000 clones, about 86% seen once. Sequencing was carried out using peripheral blood. These receptors came from a man older than 75 with active or convalescent COVID-19.

This clone was found once. The chain joins TRBV4-3 to TRBJ1-1, with D possibly being TRBD1 (5 bases). The V end lost 1 base, the J end lost 10 bases, and 16 bases lay between the germline ends. CDR1 LGHNA and CDR2 YSLEER come from the germline V gene. There are 14 residues in the CDR3. In DNA form, the CDR3 reads TGCGCCAGCAGCCAAGCGACAGTCCAGATGGGAGCTTTCTTT. Amino acids: CASSQATVQMGAFF.

This sequence joins TRBV5-5 and TRBJ2-5, with TRBD1 matching 9 bases. CDR1 is SGHKS and CDR2 is YYEKEE in the germline V gene (reference sequence). This CDR3 comprises 17 residues. Trimming removed 5 bases from V and 0 bases from J; junction bases left unmatched: 11. CDR3 amino acids: CASSLAGTGSYQETQYF. Written as DNA, the CDR3 is TGTGCCAGCAGTCTGGCCGGGACAGGGTCGTACCAAGAGACCCAGTACTTC.

CDR3 residues: CASSLGTSGNTIYF. DNA of the CDR3: TGTGCCAGCAGCTTGGGAACTTCTGGAAACACCATATATTTT. The V and J genes are TRBV5-5 and TRBJ1-3, with D uncertain. Trimming shortened V by 0 bases and J by 1 base, and 5 bases separated the two germline ends. The CDR3 runs to 14 residues. Per the germline V gene, CDR1 is SGHKS and CDR2 is YYEKEE (reference sequence).

The chain couples TRBV5-1 to TRBJ1-2, with D tentatively TRBD1 (6 bases). The CDR3 covers 17 residues. CDR1 is SGHRS, CDR2 YFSETQ, per germline. Trimming took off 0 bases at V and 8 bases at J, with 23 bases between the two ends. Here the CDR3 DNA reads TGCGCCAGCAGCTTGGCCCAGGGGCAACGGAGGTCGGGGGGCTACACCTTC. It yields the protein CASSLAQGQRRSGGYTF.

The CDR3 sequence: CASSAISGAGELFF. CDR3 DNA: TGTGCCAGCAGCGCAATTAGCGGGGCCGGGGAGCTGTTTTTT. V usage is TRBV7-2 and J usage is TRBJ2-2; 8 bases are a match to TRBD2. Germline values: CDR1 SGHTA, CDR2 FQGNSA. The trim removed 5 bases at V and 6 bases at J, leaving 5 bases unmatched. The CDR3 has 14 residues.